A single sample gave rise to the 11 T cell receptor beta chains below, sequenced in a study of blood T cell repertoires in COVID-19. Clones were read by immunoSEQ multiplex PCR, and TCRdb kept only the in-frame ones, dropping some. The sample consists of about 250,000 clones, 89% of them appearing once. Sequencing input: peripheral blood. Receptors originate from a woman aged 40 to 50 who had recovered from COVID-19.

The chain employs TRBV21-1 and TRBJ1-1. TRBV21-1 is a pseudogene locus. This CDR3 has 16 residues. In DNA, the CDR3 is TGTGCCAGCAGCAATGGAGGAGATAATATGAACACTGAAGCTTTCTTT. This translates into CASSNGGDNMNTEAFF.

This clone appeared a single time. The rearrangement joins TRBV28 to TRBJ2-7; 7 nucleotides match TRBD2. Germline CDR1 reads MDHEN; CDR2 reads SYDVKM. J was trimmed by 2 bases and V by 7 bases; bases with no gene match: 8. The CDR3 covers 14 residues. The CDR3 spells CASTAPGGAYEQYF. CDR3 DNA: TGTGCCAGCACCGCACCGGGGGGAGCCTACGAGCAGTACTTC.

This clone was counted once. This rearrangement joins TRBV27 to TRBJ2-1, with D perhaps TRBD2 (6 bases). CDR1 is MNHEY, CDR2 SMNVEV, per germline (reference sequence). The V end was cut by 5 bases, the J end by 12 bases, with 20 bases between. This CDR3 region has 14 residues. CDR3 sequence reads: CASSPSLAGSGQFF. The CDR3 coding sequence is TGTGCCAGCAGTCCCTCACTAGCCGGGTCGGGGCAGTTCTTC.

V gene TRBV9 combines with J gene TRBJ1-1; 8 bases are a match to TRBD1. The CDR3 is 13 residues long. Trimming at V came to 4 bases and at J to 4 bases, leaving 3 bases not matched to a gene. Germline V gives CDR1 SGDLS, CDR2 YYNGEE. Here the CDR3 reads CASSITGGTEAFF. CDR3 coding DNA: TGTGCCAGCAGCATCACAGGGGGCACTGAAGCTTTCTTT.

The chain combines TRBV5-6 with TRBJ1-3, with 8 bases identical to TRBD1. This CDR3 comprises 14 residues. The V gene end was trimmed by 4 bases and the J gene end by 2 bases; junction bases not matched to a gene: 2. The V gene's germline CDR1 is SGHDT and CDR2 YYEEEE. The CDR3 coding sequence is TGTGCCAGCAGCGGACAGGGCACTGGAAACACCATATATTTT. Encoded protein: CASSGQGTGNTIYF.

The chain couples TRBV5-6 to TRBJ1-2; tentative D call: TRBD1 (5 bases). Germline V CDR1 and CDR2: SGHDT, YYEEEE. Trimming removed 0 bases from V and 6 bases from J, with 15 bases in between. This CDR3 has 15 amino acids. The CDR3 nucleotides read TGTGCCAGCAGCTTGGTCGGGACTGGGAAAAATGGCTACACCTTC. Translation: CASSLVGTGKNGYTF.

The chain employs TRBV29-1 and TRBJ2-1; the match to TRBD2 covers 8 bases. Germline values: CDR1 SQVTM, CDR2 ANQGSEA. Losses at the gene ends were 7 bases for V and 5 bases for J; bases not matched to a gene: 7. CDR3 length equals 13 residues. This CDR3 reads CSAREGWDNEQFF. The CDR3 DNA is TGCAGCGCCCGGGAGGGCTGGGACAATGAGCAGTTCTTC.

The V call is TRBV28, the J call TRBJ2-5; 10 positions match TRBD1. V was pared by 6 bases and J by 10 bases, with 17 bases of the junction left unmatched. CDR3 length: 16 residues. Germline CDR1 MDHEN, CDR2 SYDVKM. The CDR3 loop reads CASRGQPGTGVYVQYF. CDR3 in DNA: TGTGCCAGCAGGGGCCAGCCTGGGACAGGGGTTTATGTCCAGTACTTC.

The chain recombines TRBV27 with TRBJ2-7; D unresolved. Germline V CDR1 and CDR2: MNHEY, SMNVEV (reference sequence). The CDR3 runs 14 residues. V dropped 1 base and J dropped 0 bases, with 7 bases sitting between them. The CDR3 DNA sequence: TGTGCCAGCAGTTTATTGGGCAACTCCTACGAGCAGTACTTC. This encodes CASSLLGNSYEQYF.

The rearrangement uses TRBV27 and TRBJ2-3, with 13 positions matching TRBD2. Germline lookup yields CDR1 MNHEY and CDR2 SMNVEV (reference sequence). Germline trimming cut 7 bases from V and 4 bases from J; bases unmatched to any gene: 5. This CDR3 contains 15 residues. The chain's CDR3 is CASNSGTSGADTQYF. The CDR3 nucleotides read TGTGCCAGCAATTCCGGGACTAGCGGGGCAGATACGCAGTATTTT.

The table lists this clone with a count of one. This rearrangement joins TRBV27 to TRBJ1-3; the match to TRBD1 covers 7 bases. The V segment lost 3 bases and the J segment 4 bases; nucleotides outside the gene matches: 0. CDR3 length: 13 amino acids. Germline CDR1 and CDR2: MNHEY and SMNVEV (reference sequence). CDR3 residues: CASSLGQGNTIYF. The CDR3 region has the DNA TGTGCCAGCAGTTTGGGACAGGGAAACACCATATATTTT.